This entry describes one TCR beta chain. It has no known antigen specificity. Base qualities are not recorded, but no much larger clone differs from it by a single base. Sequencing of the TRB variable region was done with the immunoSEQ hsTCRB v3.0 assay at survey level resolution. The target sequencing depth for TRB was roughly 40,000-50,000 T-cell genomes per sample. An Illumina MiSeq with a v3 150-cycle kit was used to sequence the pooled TRB libraries. Under the source paper's analysis protocol: Repertoire analysis was performed in R inside a reproducible Nextflow workflow that covered QC, data transformation and analysis. LymphoSeq2, an R package for AIRR-Seq data exploration, was used to implement custom analyses. A few samples yielding fewer than 5000 total TRB sequences were excluded, leaving more than 150 analyzed HIV repertoires. Among the approximately 190 HIV repertoires that were kept, roughly 59 were collected before ART initiation and some 130 were collected after ART initiation. Each repertoire was downsampled to 5000 TRB nucleotide sequences, and summary statistics were averaged across 100 downsampling iterations. Only TRB sequences with CDR3 regions of at least seven amino acids were retained for analysis. Diversity was measured with a Shannon entropy-derived clonality score and the Gini coefficient. In repertoire networks, the top 5000 CDR3 amino acid sequences were linked whenever an edit distance of one separated two sequences. For TRB CDR3 amino acid sequences, GLIPH2 was used to predict antigen specificity groups and MHC restriction. CDR3 amino acid sequences were matched against VDJdb and McPAS-TCR to flag known CMV, EBV, HIV or tissue antigen associations. Pre-ART, post-ART and control groups were compared with Wilcoxon signed-rank tests and Holm-Bonferroni correction. The source is immuneACCESS, and TCRdb retained only in-frame sequences with V and J called. Part of the clones is not carried over; for the studies checked, unresolved V genes explain less than half of this, and the remainder is unexplained. V and J calls and clone size come straight from that table; D and trimming were deduced from the DNA. This sample holds 31,000 or so clones; less than 90% were observed only once. Jointly, the top ten make up 7% to 8% of the sample.

Inclusion was restricted to participants for whom at least one PBMC sample before ART initiation and at least two post-ART samples were available. All participants with HIV were treated in the United States of America. Before DNA extraction, cryopreserved samples of about 1-11 million PBMC were thawed and then washed. At the time of the earliest PBMC sample, participants with HIV were aged between roughly 23 and 60 years. Each participant contributed PBMC samples from 1-4 timepoints before ART initiation and 2-8 timepoints after ART initiation, with a median of 7 samples. For every participant, serial HIV viral load, CD4+ T-cell count, ART history and demographic data were obtained. A Qiagen kit on a QIAcube was used to extract genomic DNA from unsorted PBMC, with samples processed in batches of 12. These data come from a study of long-term antiretroviral therapy in people with HIV (dated by TCRdb to 2021 to 2024). Study-level background: The earliest samples were collected approximately a decade before the 2015 WHO recommendation for immediate ART, a period when ART was typically delayed until CD4 counts fell. From a few dozen adults with confirmed HIV infection, the cohort provided some 200 cryopreserved PBMC samples, gathered serially across a mean of approximately six years (range 1-12). Of the approximately 30 participants with HIV, fewer than twelve were female. A retrospective serial study tested whether ART initiation and durable HIV suppression were associated with changes in peripheral blood TRB repertoire composition and diversity. No cross-contamination during QIAcube processing was seen in test extractions of a monoclonal T-cell line run alongside 25 to 35 polyclonal samples.

Trimming removed 1 base from V and 4 bases from J; the gene matches leave 13 bases unexplained. CDR1 MNHEY and CDR2 SMNVEV are derived from the germline V gene (reference sequence). Inclusive of the bounding cysteine and phenylalanine, the CDR3 is 17 residues long. CDR3 DNA is the only sequence kept; it has 51 bases, read in frame from the first base. General conclusions and limits of the study: At every time point, the repertoire was dominated by expanded TRB clones first identified before ART initiation, although this dominance fluctuated and, in many PLHIV, declined after ART. Unsorted PBMC were profiled instead of sorted CD4+ and CD8+ T cells because pre-ART samples had limited cell numbers. The samples span the years 2004 to 2017, and the ART regimens used may be less effective than current regimens. Compared with controls, HIV repertoires had narrower CDR3 length ranges, and the network structure pointed to an antigen-experienced repertoire that shifted only slightly toward naive after ART. Starting ART was linked to a significant rise in TRB diversity, yet even with long-term ART the diversity remained significantly lower than in transplant donor controls. Inferences about post-ART repertoire changes are limited because no data were available on ART adherence, viral resistance or therapy changes. Owing to limited PBMC availability, only the TCR beta chain was sequenced, without alpha chain pairing.

Sequencing was performed on unsorted PBMCs, taken 5 years before starting antiretroviral therapy. Rearrangement joined TRBV27 to TRBJ2-7, with TRBD1 matching 7 junction bases. The TCR was taken from a man in his forties or fifties with HIV. CDR3 reads: CASSLLGRDSMGYEQYF. The sequenced DNA is TGTGCCAGCAGTTTATTAGGCAGGGACAGCATGGGGTACGAGCAGTACTTC.